This TCR beta chain was sequenced for a study of blood T cell repertoires in COVID-19. Overall study context: From the United States, Italy and Spain came samples of acute and convalescent COVID-19.

The CDR3 is 13 amino acids. The ends were cut back, 8 bases at V and 0 bases at J, with 7 bases in the middle. Germline loops: CDR1 WNHNN, CDR2 SYGVQD (reference sequence). This clone was recorded a few times. Original methodology: Reference gene primer amplification in the assay estimated nucleated cell counts. Profiled with immunoSEQ multiplex PCR; TCRdb holds only in-frame clones, not every one. That table furnishes V, J and clone size, whereas the DNA furnished D and trimming. The repertoire consists of about 110,000 clones, with roughly 82% occurring once and the leading ten covering 7.9%. This TCR was sampled from a woman over 75 with active or convalescent COVID-19. The chain links TRBV10-1 to TRBJ2-2; weak D call: TRBD2 (6 bases). Sequencing was carried out using peripheral blood. The CDR3 spells CASGTPNTGELFF. Written as DNA, the CDR3 is TGCGCCAGCGGGACTCCGAACACCGGGGAGCTGTTTTTT.